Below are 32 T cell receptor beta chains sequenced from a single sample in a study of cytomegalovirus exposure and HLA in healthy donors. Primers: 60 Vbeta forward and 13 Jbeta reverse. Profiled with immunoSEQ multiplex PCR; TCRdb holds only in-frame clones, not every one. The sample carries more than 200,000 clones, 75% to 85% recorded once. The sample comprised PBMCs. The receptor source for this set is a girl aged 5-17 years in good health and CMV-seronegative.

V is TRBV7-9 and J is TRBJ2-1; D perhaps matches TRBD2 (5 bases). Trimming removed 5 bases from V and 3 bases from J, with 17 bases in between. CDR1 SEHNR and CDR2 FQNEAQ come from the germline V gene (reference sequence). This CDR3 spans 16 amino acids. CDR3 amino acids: CASSKRVGTVYNEQFF. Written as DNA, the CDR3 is TGTGCCAGCAGCAAGAGGGTCGGAACAGTCTACAATGAGCAGTTCTTC.

The CDR3 is CASRETGFEQYF. The CDR3 DNA reads as TGCGCCAGCAGGGAAACAGGTTTCGAGCAGTACTTC. V usage is TRBV10-2 and J usage is TRBJ2-7; D perhaps matches TRBD1 (5 bases). This CDR3 contains 12 residues. Germline V gene lookup returns CDR1 WSHSY and CDR2 SAAADI. V dropped 6 bases and J dropped 6 bases, with 12 bases sitting between them.

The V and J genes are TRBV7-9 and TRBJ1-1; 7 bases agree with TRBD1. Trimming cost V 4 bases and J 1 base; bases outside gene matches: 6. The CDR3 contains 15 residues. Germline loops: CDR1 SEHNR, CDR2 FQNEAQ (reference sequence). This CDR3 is CASSSRTGSNTEAFF. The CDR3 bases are TGTGCCAGCAGCTCGAGGACAGGTTCGAACACTGAAGCTTTCTTT.

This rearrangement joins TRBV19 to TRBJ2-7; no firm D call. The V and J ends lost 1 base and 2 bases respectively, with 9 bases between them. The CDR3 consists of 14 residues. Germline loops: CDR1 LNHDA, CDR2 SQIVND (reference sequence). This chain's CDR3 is CASSIGDKTYEQYF. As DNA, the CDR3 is TGTGCCAGTAGTATAGGAGACAAAACCTACGAGCAGTACTTC.

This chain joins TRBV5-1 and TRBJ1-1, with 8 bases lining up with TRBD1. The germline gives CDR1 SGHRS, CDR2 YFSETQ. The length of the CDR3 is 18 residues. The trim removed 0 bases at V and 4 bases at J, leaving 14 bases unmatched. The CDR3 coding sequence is TGCGCCAGCAGCTTGGTATCAGGGGGCGGGTTAGGGGTCACTGAAGCTTTCTTT. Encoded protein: CASSLVSGGGLGVTEAFF.

CDR3 protein: CASSLKGLGQLQAFF. The CDR3, as DNA: TGTGCCAGCAGTTTAAAAGGACTGGGACAACTCCAAGCTTTCTTT. This chain connects TRBV28 to TRBJ1-1; D may be TRBD1 (6 bases). Germline CDR1 is MDHEN and CDR2 is SYDVKM. Trimming stripped 2 bases from V and 9 bases from J, with 19 bases between. CDR3 length: 15 residues. Full variable domain (missing parts from reference TRBV28 and TRBJ1-1): DVKVTQSSRYLVKRTGEKVFLECVQDMDHENMFWYRQDPGLGLRLIYFSYDVKMKEKGDIPEGYSVSREKKERFSLILESASTNQTSMYLCASSLKGLGQLQAFFGQGTRLTVV.

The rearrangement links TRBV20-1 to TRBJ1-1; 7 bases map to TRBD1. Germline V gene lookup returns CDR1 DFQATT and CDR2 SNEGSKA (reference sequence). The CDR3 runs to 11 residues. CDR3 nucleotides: TGCTCGACAGGGAGAAACACTGAAGCTTTCTTT. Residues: CSTGRNTEAFF.

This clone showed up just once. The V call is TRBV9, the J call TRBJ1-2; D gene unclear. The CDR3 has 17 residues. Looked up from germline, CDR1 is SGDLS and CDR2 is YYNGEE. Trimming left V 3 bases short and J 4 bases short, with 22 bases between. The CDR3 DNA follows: TGTGCCAGCAGCGCCCGCCTCGAAGAGGATAGAAGCTATGGCTACACCTTC. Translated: CASSARLEEDRSYGYTF.

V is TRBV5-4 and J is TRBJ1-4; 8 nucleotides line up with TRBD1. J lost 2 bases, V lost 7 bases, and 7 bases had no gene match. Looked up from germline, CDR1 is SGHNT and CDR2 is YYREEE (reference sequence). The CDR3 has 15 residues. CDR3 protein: CASGPRTGTNEKLFF. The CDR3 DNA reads TGTGCCAGCGGACCGCGGACAGGGACTAATGAAAAACTGTTTTTT.

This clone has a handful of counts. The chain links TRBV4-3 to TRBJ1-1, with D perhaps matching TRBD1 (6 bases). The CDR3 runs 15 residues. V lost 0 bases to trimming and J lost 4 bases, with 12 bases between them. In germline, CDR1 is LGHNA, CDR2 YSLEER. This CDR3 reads CASSQDWDKATEAFF. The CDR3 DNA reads TGCGCCAGCAGCCAAGATTGGGACAAAGCCACTGAAGCTTTCTTT.

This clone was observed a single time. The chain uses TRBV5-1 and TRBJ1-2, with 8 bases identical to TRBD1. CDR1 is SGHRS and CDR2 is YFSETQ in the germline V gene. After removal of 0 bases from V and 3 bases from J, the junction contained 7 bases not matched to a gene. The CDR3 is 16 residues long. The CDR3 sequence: CASSLGQGAKDYGYTF. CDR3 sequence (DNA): TGCGCCAGCAGCTTGGGCCAGGGGGCCAAGGACTATGGCTACACCTTC.

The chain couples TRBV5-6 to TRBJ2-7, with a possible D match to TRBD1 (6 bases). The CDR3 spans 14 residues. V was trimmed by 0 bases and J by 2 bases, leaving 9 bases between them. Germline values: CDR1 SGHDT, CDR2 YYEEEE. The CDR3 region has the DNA TGTGCCAGCAGCTTGGGTGACAGGCCCTACGAGCAGTACTTC. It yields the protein CASSLGDRPYEQYF.

This CDR3 reads CASSYYGTAPNNEQFF. The CDR3 coding sequence is TGTGCCAGCAGTTACTACGGGACAGCCCCCAACAATGAGCAGTTCTTC. The chain couples TRBV6-5 to TRBJ2-1; 7 nucleotides line up with TRBD1. Germline V gene sequence: CDR1 MNHEY, CDR2 SVGAGI. The CDR3 totals 16 residues. Trimming removed 1 base from V and 5 bases from J; junction bases left unmatched: 8.

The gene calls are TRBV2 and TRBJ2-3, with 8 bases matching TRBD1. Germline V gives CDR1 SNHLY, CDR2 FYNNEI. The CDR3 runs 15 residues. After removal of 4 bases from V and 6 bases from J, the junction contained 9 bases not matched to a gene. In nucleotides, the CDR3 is TGTGCCAGCAGTGCAGGGACAGGTAGTCATGATACGCAGTATTTT. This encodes CASSAGTGSHDTQYF.

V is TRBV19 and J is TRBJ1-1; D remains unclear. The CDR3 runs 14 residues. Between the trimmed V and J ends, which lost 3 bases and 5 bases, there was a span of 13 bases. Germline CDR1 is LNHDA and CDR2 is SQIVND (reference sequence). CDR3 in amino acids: CASSIPSFTTEAFF. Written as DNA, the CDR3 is TGTGCCAGTAGTATTCCCTCCTTTACAACTGAAGCTTTCTTT.

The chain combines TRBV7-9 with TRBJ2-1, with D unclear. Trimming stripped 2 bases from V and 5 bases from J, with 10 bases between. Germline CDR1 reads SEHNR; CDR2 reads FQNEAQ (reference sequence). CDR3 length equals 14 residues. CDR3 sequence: CASSLRSLDNEQFF. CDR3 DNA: TGTGCCAGCAGCTTACGGAGTCTCGACAATGAGCAGTTCTTC. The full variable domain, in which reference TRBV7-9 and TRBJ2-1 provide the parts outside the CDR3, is DTGVSQNPRHKITKRGQNVTFRCDPISEHNRLYWYRQTLGQGPEFLTYFQNEAQLEKSRLLSDRFSAERPKGSFSTLEIQRTEQGDSAMYLCASSLRSLDNEQFFGPGTRLTVL.

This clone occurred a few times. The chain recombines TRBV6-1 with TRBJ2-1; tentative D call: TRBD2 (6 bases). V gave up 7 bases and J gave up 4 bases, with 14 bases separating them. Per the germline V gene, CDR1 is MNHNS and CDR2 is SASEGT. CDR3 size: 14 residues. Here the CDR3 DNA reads TGTGCCAGCACTCTAAGGAGGGAATACAATGAGCAGTTCTTC. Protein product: CASTLRREYNEQFF.

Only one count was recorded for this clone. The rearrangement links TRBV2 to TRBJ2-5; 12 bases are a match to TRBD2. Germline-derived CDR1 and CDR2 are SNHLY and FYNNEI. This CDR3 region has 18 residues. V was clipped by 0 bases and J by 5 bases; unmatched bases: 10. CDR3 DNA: TGTGCCAGCAGTGAAGCGAGACTAGCGGGAGTAGCGGCGGAGACCCAGTACTTC. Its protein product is CASSEARLAGVAAETQYF.

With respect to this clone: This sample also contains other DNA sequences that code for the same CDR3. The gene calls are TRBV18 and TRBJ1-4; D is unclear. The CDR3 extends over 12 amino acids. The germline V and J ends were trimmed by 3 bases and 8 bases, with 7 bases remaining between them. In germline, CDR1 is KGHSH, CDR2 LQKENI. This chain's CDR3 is CASSPPGEKLFF. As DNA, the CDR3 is TGTGCCAGCTCACCTCCGGGGGAAAAACTGTTTTTT. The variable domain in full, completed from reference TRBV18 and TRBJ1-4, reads NAGVMQNPRHLVRRRGQEARLRCSPMKGHSHVYWYRQLPEEGLKFMVYLQKENIIDESGMPKERFSAEFPKEGPSILRIQQVVRGDSAAYFCASSPPGEKLFFGSGTQLSVL.

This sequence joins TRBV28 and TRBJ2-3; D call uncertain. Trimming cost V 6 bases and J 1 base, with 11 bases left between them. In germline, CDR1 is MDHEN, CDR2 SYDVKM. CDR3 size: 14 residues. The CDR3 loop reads CASSSAFGTDTQYF. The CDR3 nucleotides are TGTGCCAGCAGCTCTGCGTTCGGCACAGATACGCAGTATTTT.

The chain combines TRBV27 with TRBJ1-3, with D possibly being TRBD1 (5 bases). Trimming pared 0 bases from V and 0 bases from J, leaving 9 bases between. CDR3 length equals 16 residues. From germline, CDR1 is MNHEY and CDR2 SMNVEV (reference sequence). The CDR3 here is CASSLSPGHSGNTIYF. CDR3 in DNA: TGTGCCAGCAGTTTATCCCCAGGGCACTCTGGAAACACCATATATTTT.

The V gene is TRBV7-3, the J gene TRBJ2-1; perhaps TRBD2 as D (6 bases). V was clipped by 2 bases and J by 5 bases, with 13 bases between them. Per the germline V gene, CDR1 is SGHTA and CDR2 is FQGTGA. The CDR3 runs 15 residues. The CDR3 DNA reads TGTGCCAGCAGCTTATTCGGGGACTCTCACAATGAGCAGTTCTTC. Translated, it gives CASSLFGDSHNEQFF.

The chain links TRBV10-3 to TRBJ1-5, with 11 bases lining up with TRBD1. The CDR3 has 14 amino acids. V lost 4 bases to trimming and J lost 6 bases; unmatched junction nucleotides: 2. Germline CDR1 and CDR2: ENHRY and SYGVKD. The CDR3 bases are TGTGCCATCAGTGGGACAGGGGGCGGTCAGCCCCAGCATTTT. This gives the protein CAISGTGGGQPQHF.

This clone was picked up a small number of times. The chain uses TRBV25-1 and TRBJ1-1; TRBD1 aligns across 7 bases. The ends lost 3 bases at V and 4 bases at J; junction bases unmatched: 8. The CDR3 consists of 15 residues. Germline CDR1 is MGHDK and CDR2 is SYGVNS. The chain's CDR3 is CASSDSLRQGTEAFF. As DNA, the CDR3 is TGTGCCAGCAGTGATTCGCTACGACAGGGCACTGAAGCTTTCTTT.

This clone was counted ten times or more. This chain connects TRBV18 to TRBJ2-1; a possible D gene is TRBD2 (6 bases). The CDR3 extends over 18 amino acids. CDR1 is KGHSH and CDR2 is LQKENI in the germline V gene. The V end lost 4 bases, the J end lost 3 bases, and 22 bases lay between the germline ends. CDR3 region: CASSREAILSTYYNEQFF. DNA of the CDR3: TGTGCCAGCTCACGGGAGGCCATCCTAAGCACATACTACAATGAGCAGTTCTTC.

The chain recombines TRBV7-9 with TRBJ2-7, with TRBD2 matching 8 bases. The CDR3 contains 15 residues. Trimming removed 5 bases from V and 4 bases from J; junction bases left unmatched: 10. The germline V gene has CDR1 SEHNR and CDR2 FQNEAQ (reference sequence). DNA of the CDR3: TGTGCCAGCAGCCGCTCGCGGGGGGCGACTTACGAGCAGTACTTC. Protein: CASSRSRGATYEQYF. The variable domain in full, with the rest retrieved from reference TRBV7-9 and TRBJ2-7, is DTGVSQNPRHKITKRGQNVTFRCDPISEHNRLYWYRQTLGQGPEFLTYFQNEAQLEKSRLLSDRFSAERPKGSFSTLEIQRTEQGDSAMYLCASSRSRGATYEQYFGPGTRLTVT.

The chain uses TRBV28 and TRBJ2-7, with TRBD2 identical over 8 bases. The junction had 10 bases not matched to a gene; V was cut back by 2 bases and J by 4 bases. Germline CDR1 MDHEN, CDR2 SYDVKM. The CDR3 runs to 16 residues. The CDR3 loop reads CASSLPNAGGPYEQYF. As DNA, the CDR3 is TGTGCCAGCAGTTTACCCAACGCGGGGGGACCTTACGAGCAGTACTTC.

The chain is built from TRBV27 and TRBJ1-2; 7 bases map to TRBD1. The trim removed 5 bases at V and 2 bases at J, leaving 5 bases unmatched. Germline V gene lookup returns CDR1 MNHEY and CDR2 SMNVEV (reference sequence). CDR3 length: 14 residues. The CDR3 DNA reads TGTGCCAGCAGTCCAGACAGGGCCAACTATGGCTACACCTTC. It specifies CASSPDRANYGYTF.

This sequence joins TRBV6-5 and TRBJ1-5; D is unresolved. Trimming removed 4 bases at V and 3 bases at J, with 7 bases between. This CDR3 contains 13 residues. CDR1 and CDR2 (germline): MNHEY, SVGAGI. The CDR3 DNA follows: TGTGCCAGCAGTTCCGGTCCCAATCAGCCCCAGCATTTT. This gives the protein CASSSGPNQPQHF.

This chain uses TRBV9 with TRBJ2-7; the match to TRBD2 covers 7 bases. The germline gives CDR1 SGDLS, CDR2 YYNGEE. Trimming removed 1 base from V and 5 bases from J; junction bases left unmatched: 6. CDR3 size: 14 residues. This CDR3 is CASSVISGGDEQYF. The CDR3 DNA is TGTGCCAGCAGCGTAATTTCTGGGGGGGACGAGCAGTACTTC.

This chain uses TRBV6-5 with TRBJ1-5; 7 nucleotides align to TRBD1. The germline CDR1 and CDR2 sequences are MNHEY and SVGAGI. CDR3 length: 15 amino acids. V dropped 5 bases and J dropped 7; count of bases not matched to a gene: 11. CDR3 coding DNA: TGTGCCAGCAGTGCTGATAGGGGGCTCGGGCAGCCCCAGCATTTT. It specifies CASSADRGLGQPQHF.

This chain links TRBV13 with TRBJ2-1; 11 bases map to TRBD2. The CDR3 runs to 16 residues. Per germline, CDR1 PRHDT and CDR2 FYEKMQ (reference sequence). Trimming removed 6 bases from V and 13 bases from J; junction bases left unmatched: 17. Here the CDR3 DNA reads TGTGCCAGCAGTTCACCCACCCCTACTAGCGGGAGCACTCAGTTCTTC. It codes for CASSSPTPTSGSTQFF.